Here is one T cell receptor (beta chain) with its context. The antigen is undetermined. The data originate from a study of graft-versus-host responses after intestinal transplantation. CDR1 and CDR2 (germline): LNHDA, SQIVND (reference sequence). V lost 10 bases to trimming and J lost 7 bases; unmatched junction nucleotides: 6. This CDR3 is 13 amino acids long. Measured with immunoSEQ multiplex PCR; TCRdb has only the in-frame clones, and not every one. The sample includes over 65,000 clones, roughly 90% of them seen just once. The clonotype was recovered from a human donor who was the organ donor for an intestinal transplant. The chain employs TRBV19 and TRBJ1-6; TRBD1 matches at 8 bases. This specimen was unstimulated CD8+ T cells sorted from spleen or lymph node cells, taken before transplant. CDR3 protein: CATDRGGNSPLHF. CDR3 DNA: TGTGCCACCGACAGGGGAGGGAATTCACCCCTCCACTTT.